This T cell receptor beta chain was observed in a study of shared clonotypes between healthy human individuals. The study's findings and limits: Across a handful of donors, naive CD4 shared 5% to 6%, naive CD8 more than 3%, memory CD4 more than 2%, memory CD8 0.4%.

Naive CD8 cells lacked CD45RO and underwent positive selection for CCR7, leaving out terminally differentiated effector memory CD45RA+ cells. Every donor, a Caucasian adult, lived in Nashville, Tennessee. This CDR3 comprises 14 residues. V was pared by 6 bases and J by 1 base, with 13 bases between. CDR1 and CDR2 (germline): MDHEN, SYDVKM. DNA at approximately 200 ng, 25,000 to 35,000 T cell genomes, went into sorted-subset replicate PCRs. TCRdb's copy holds only in-frame clones and misses some; the assay was immunoSEQ multiplex PCR. The table shows roughly 890,000 clones, with 80% to 95% occurring only once. With regard to this clone: Its specificity is unknown.

The material sequenced was naive CD8+ T cells sorted from blood. The rearrangement joins TRBV28 to TRBJ2-7; D gene uncertain. The receptor was derived from a young man in good health. The CDR3 reads CASSRLADSYEQYF. The CDR3 nucleotides are TGTGCCAGCAGCCGCCTGGCAGATTCCTACGAGCAGTACTTC.